This is a list of T cell receptor beta chains from one sample in a study of Ad26.COV2.S vaccination and SARS-CoV-2 variants. The repertoire was sequenced with immunoSEQ multiplex PCR; TCRdb's copy has only in-frame clones and lacks some. The sample holds roughly 350,000 clones, about 88% seen once. The specimen comprised peripheral blood, sampled in a trial of Ad26.COV2.S vaccine versus placebo. All receptors derive from a person aged 18-65 years who received the Ad26.COV2.S COVID-19 vaccine or a placebo. The CDR3 runs from the conserved cysteine through the conserved F or W. D genes are given only for firm matches. Part of the rows lack a size; the others show once, few, many or a class for expanded clones.

D | J | size | V | CDR3 | DNA
- | TRBJ1-5 | - | TRBV7-2 | CASSLNWGANARNQPQHF | TGTGCCAGCAGCTTAAATTGGGGGGCGAATGCACGAAATCAGCCCCAGCATTTT
- | TRBJ2-2 | - | TRBV7-9 | CASSLPPGHLANTGELFF | TGTGCCAGCAGCCTTCCCCCGGGACACTTAGCGAACACCGGGGAGCTGTTTTTT
- | TRBJ2-2 | - | TRBV19 | CASSMEGFTGELFF | TGTGCCAGTAGTATGGAGGGGTTCACCGGGGAGCTGTTTTTT
- | TRBJ2-5 | once | TRBV6-2/TRBV6-3 | CASSYGETQYF | TGTGCCAGCAGTTACGGCGAGACCCAGTACTTC
TRBD1 | TRBJ2-6 | - | TRBV27 | CASRATGVGANVLTF | TGTGCCAGCAGAGCTACAGGGGTCGGGGCCAACGTCCTGACTTTC
- | TRBJ1-5 | - | TRBV7-2 | CASSLGGAQGDQPQHF | TGTGCCAGCAGCTTAGGGGGAGCACAGGGAGATCAGCCCCAGCATTTT
- | TRBJ2-5 | - | TRBV30 | CAWSVGGLQETQYF | TGTGCCTGGAGTGTCGGGGGGCTTCAAGAGACCCAGTACTTC
- | TRBJ2-3 | - | TRBV27 | CASSSWGSSTDTQYF | TGTGCCAGCAGTTCGTGGGGTTCTAGCACAGATACGCAGTATTTT
- | TRBJ1-5 | - | TRBV6-2/TRBV6-3 | CASSETLVKQHF | TGTGCCAGCAGTGAGACACTGGTAAAACAGCATTTT
- | TRBJ1-5 | few | TRBV3-1/TRBV3-2 | CASSQGGGNQPQHF | TGTGCCAGCAGCCAAGGGGGTGGGAATCAGCCCCAGCATTTT
TRBD2 | TRBJ2-2 | - | TRBV15 | CATSRVTSGGTGELFF | TGTGCCACCAGCAGAGTGACTAGCGGGGGGACCGGGGAGCTGTTTTTT
- | TRBJ1-3 | - | TRBV6-6 | CASSLSSTGNTIYF | TGTGCCAGCAGTTTGAGCAGTACGGGAAACACCATATATTTT
- | TRBJ1-1 | - | TRBV5-4 | CASSLDGGLGTEAFF | TGTGCCAGCAGCTTGGATGGGGGCTTGGGCACTGAAGCTTTCTTT
TRBD1 | TRBJ2-7 | - | TRBV4-3 | CASSQGQGAYEQYF | TGCGCCAGCAGCCAAGGACAGGGGGCCTACGAGCAGTACTTC
TRBD2 | TRBJ2-3 | - | TRBV5-1 | CASSLARSGVSTDTQYF | TGCGCCAGCAGCTTGGCCCGGAGCGGGGTGAGCACAGATACGCAGTATTTT
- | TRBJ1-1 | - | TRBV7-9 | CASSSETRGDPEAFF | TGTGCCAGCAGCTCCGAAACCAGGGGCGATCCTGAAGCTTTCTTT
TRBD1 | TRBJ1-1 | once | TRBV11-2 | CASSLGTGLEAFF | TGTGCCAGCAGCTTGGGGACAGGACTTGAAGCTTTCTTT
- | TRBJ2-3 | - | TRBV6-5 | CASSSTSQYF | TGTGCCAGCAGTTCAACTTCGCAGTATTTT
TRBD1 | TRBJ2-7 | - | TRBV2 | CASSLGDRGTYEQYF | TGTGCCAGCAGCCTTGGAGACAGGGGAACCTACGAGCAGTACTTC
- | TRBJ2-2 | - | TRBV11-1 | CASRNTGELFF | TGTGCCAGCCGGAACACCGGGGAGCTGTTTTTT
- | TRBJ2-7 | - | TRBV6-5 | CASSYSGGSSYEQYF | TGTGCCAGCAGTTACTCAGGGGGGAGCTCCTACGAGCAGTACTTC
- | TRBJ1-2 | - | TRBV10-3 | CAISESPGSDYGYTF | TGTGCCATCAGTGAATCCCCAGGATCGGACTATGGCTACACCTTC
- | TRBJ1-2 | - | TRBV12-5 | CASGLIRYGYTF | TGTGCTAGTGGTTTGATCCGCTATGGCTACACCTTC